These 6 T cell receptor beta chains originate from one sample sequenced in a study of control samples from healthy donors and cancer patients. TCRdb's copy holds only in-frame clones and misses some; the assay was immunoSEQ multiplex PCR. The sample carries about 84,000 clones, 80% to 90% recorded once. Sequenced sample: PBMCs. Receptors originate from a man in his fifties or sixties with head and neck cancer.

This CDR3 is CASSFLGISARRSRTDTQYF. The CDR3 nucleotides are TGTGCCAGCAGCTTCCTCGGGATATCGGCTAGACGGTCCCGAACAGATACGCAGTATTTT. V and J are TRBV27 and TRBJ2-3, with D tentatively TRBD2 (5 bases). Germline-derived CDR1 and CDR2 are MNHEY and SMNVEV (reference sequence). V was cut by 6 bases and J by 3 bases, with 31 bases left in between. The CDR3 contains 20 residues.

The chain carries TRBV2 and TRBJ1-3; the D is unclear. V was trimmed by 4 bases and J by 2 bases, leaving 9 bases between them. CDR1 is SNHLY, CDR2 FYNNEI, per germline. CDR3 length: 14 amino acids. CDR3 sequence (DNA): TGTGCCAGCAGTGTAATGGCAGCTGGAAACACCATATATTTT. It is translated as CASSVMAAGNTIYF.

V gene TRBV11-2 combines with J gene TRBJ1-1, with 8 bases identical to TRBD1. CDR3 length: 13 amino acids. CDR1 is SGHAT, CDR2 FQNNGV, per germline. Trimming cost V 5 bases and J 7 bases; bases outside gene matches: 6. CDR3 nucleotides: TGTGCCAGCAGCCAGGACAGGGCGATTGAAGCTTTCTTT. As protein: CASSQDRAIEAFF.

The chain recombines TRBV25-1 with TRBJ1-2; D gene ambiguous. V was trimmed by 7 bases and J by 2 bases, leaving 11 bases between them. This CDR3 is built from 13 residues. Germline CDR1 MGHDK, CDR2 SYGVNS. The CDR3 region is CASKEDENYGYTF. CDR3 bases: TGTGCCAGCAAGGAGGATGAAAACTATGGCTACACCTTC.

The genes are TRBV6-1 and TRBJ1-2, with D uncertain. In germline, CDR1 is MNHNS, CDR2 SASEGT. Trimming removed 2 bases at V and 1 base at J, with 11 bases between. This CDR3 region has 15 residues. The CDR3 protein is CASSEPGESNYGYTF. In DNA, the CDR3 is TGTGCCAGCAGTGAACCTGGGGAGAGTAACTATGGCTACACCTTC.

The rearrangement joins TRBV5-4 to TRBJ2-7; D unclear. Germline V CDR1 and CDR2: SGHNT, YYREEE (reference sequence). V lost 0 bases and J lost 2, with 12 bases in between. This CDR3 has 15 amino acids. In nucleotides, the CDR3 is TGTGCCAGCAGCTTGGGTGTGACTCCAACCTACGAGCAGTACTTC. Translated: CASSLGVTPTYEQYF.